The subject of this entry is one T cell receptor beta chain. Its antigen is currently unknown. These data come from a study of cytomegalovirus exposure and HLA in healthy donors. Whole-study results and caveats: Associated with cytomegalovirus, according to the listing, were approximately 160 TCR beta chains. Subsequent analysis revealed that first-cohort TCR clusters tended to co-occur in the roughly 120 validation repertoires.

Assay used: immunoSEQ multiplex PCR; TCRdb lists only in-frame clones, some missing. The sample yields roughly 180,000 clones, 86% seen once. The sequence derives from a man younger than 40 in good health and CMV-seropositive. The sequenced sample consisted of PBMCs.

The CDR3 DNA reads TGTGCCAGCATTAGTAACACTGAAGCTTTCTTT. Its protein product is CASISNTEAFF. The chain joins TRBV2 to TRBJ1-1; D is undetermined. Germline loops: CDR1 SNHLY, CDR2 FYNNEI. This CDR3 has 11 residues. Trimming removed 7 bases from V and 2 bases from J, with 5 bases in between.